This TCR beta chain stems from a study of T-cell reconstitution after alpha-beta-depleted transplantation in children. The TCRbeta library incorporated unique molecular identifiers. TCRdb analysed the PCR reads with MiXCR anew, one entry per CDR3 protein. This sample carries 250,000 to 400,000 distinct CDR3 sequences, around 25% of them seen once, and the ten largest clones take 9.5% to 12%. This clonotype appeared a few times. Its antigen is unknown. V lost 10 bases and J 4 bases, leaving 17 bases between the germline ends. This CDR3 has 14 residues. General study findings and limits: High day-60 TCRbeta diversity in some patients came from surviving recipient T cells and thymic progenitors.

The chain combines TRBV12-3 or TRBV12-4 with TRBJ2-1; a possible D gene is TRBD1 (6 bases). The receptor was isolated from a male patient under 18 who had a stem cell transplant for acute lymphoblastic leukemia, so the T cells may come from the graft donor. Material: PBMCs, mostly from graft donor cells, obtained 180 days after TCRalphabeta/CD19-depleted stem cell transplant. In DNA, the CDR3 is TGTGCCAACTCGGACAGCCAAAGGTACAATGAGCAGTTCTTC. Amino acid sequence: CANSDSQRYNEQFF.